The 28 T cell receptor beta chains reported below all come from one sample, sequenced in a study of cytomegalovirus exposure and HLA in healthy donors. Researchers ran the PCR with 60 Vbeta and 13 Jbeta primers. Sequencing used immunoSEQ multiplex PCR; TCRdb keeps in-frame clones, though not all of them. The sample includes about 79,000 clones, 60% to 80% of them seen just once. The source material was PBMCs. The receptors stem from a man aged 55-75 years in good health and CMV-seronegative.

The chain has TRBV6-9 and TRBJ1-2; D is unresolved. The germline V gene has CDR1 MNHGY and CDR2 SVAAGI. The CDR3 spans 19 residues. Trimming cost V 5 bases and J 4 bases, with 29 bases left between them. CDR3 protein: CASSLHLTDLSTLAYGYTF. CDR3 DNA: TGTGCCAGCAGTCTCCACCTGACTGACCTCTCGACACTAGCCTATGGCTACACCTTC.

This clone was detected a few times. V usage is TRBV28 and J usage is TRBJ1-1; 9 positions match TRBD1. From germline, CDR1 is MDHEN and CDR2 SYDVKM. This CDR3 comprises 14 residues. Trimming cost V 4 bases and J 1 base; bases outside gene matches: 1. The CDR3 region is CASSYRGRNTEAFF. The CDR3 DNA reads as TGTGCCAGCAGTTACAGGGGGCGGAACACTGAAGCTTTCTTT.

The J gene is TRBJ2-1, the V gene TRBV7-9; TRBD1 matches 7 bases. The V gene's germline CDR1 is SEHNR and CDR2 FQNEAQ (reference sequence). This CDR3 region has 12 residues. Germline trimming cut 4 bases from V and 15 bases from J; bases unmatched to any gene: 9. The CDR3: CASSSSGTDPFF. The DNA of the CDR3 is TGTGCCAGCAGCTCCTCCGGGACAGACCCGTTCTTC.

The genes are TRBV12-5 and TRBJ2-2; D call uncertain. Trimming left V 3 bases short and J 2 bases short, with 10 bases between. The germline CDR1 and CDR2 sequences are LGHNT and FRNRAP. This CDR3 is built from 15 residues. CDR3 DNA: TGTGCTAGTGGTTTATTCCCTCTTAACACCGGGGAGCTGTTTTTT. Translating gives CASGLFPLNTGELFF.

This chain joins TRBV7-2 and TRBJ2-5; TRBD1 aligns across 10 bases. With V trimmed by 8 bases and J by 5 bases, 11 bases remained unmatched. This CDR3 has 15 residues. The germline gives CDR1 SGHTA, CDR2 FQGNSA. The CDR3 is CASCDRGLILETQYF. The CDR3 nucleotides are TGTGCCAGCTGCGACAGGGGGCTGATTTTGGAGACCCAGTACTTC.

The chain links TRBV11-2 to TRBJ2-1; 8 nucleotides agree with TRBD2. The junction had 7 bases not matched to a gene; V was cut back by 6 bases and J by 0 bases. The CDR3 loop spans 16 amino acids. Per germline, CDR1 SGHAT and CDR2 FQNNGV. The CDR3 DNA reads TGTGCCAGCAGTTCCCAGCGGGGGCCCTCCTACAATGAGCAGTTCTTC. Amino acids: CASSSQRGPSYNEQFF.

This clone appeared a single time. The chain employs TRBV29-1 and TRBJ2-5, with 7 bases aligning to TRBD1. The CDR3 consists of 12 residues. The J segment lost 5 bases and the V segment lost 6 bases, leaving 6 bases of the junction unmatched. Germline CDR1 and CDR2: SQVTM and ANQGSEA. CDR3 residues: CSVRGPRETQYF. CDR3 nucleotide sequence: TGCAGCGTAAGGGGGCCTCGGGAGACCCAGTACTTC.

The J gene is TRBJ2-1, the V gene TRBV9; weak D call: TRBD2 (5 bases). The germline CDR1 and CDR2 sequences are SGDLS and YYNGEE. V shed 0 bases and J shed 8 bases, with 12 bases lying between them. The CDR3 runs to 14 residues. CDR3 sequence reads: CASSVAASKDEQFF. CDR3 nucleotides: TGTGCCAGCAGCGTAGCTGCTAGCAAGGATGAGCAGTTCTTC.

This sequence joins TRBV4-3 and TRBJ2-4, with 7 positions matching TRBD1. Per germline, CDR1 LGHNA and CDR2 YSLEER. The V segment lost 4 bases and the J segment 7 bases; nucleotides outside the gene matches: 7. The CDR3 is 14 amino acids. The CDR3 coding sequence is TGCGCCAGCAGCCCTCGGGAAGGGGGCAACATTCAGTACTTC. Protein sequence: CASSPREGGNIQYF.

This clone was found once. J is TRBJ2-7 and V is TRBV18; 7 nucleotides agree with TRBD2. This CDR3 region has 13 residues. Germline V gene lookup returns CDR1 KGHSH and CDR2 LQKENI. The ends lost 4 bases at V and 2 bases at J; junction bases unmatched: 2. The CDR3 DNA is TGTGCCAGCTCACTAGCGGGCGCCTACGAGCAGTACTTC. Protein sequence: CASSLAGAYEQYF.

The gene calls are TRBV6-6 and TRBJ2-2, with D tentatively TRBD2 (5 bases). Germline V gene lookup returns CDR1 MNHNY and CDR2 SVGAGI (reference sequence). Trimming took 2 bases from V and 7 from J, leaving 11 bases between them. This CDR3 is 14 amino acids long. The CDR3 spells CASSYVGAVGELFF. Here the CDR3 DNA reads TGTGCCAGCAGTTACGTGGGAGCCGTCGGGGAGCTGTTTTTT.

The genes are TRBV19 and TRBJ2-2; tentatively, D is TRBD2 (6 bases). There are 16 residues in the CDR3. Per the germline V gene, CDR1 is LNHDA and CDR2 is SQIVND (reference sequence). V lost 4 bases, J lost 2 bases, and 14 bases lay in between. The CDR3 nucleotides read TGTGCCAGTAGTACCCTCGCGGGGAGCAACACCGGGGAGCTGTTTTTT. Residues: CASSTLAGSNTGELFF.

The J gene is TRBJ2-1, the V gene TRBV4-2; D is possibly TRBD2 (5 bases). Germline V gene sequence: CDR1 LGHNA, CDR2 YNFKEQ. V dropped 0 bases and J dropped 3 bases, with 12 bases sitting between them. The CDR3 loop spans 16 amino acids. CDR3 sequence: CASSQDVTGLYNEQFF. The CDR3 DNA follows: TGTGCCAGCAGCCAAGACGTGACTGGACTCTACAATGAGCAGTTCTTC.

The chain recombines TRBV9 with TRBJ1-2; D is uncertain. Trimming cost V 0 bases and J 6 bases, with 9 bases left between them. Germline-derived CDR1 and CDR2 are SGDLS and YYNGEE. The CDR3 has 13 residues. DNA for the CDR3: TGTGCCAGCAGCGTAGACCATCGGGATGGCTACACCTTC. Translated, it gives CASSVDHRDGYTF.

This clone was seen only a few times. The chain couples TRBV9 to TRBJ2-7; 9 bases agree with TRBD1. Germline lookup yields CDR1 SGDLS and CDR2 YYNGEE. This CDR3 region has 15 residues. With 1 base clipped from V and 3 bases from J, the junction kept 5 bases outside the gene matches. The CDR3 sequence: CASSVSGTGNYEQYF. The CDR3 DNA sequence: TGTGCCAGCAGCGTATCGGGGACAGGGAACTACGAGCAGTACTTC.

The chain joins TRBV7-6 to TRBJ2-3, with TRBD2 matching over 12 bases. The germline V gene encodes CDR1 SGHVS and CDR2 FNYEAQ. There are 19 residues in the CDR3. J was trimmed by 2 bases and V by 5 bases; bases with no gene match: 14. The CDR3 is CASSINRLAGAGITDTQYF. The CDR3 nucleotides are TGTGCCAGCAGCATAAACCGACTAGCGGGGGCGGGGATCACAGATACGCAGTATTTT.

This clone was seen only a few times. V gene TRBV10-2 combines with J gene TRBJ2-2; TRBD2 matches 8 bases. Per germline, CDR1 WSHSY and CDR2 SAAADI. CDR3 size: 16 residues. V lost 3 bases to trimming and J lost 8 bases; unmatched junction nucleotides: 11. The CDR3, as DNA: TGCGCCAGCAGTGATCCCGGGACTAGAGGTACTGGGGAGCTGTTTTTT. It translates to CASSDPGTRGTGELFF.

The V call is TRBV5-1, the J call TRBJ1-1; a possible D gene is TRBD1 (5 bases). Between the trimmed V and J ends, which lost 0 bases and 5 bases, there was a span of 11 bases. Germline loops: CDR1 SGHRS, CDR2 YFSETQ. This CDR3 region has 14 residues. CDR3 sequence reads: CASSLAARETEAFF. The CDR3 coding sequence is TGCGCCAGCAGCTTGGCGGCCAGGGAAACTGAAGCTTTCTTT. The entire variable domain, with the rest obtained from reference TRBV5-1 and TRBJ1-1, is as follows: KAGVTQTPRYLIKTRGQQVTLSCSPISGHRSVSWYQQTPGQGLQFLFEYFSETQRNKGNFPGRFSGRQFSNSRSEMNVSTLELGDSALYLCASSLAARETEAFFGQGTRLTVV.

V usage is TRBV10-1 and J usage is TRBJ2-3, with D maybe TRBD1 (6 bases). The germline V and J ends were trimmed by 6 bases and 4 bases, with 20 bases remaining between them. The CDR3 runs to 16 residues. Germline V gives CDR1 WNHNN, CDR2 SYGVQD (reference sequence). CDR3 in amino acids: CASSKGQNYIADTQYF. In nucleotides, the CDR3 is TGCGCCAGCAGCAAAGGACAGAACTATATAGCAGATACGCAGTATTTT.

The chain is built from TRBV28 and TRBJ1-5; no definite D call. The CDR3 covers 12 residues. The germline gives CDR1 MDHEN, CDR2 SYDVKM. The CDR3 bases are TGTGCTTTTGGCAGCGGGAATCAGCCCCAGCATTTT. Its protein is CAFGSGNQPQHF.

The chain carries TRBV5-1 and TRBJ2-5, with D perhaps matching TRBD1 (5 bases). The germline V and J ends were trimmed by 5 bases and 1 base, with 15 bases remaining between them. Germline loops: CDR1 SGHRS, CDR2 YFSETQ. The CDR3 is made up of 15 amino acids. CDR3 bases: TGCGCCAGCAGGACCAAGCAGGGTGTCCAAGAGACCCAGTACTTC. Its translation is CASRTKQGVQETQYF.

CDR3 residues: CASSPPLGDEQYF. The CDR3 DNA reads as TGCGCCAGCAGCCCTCCCCTAGGGGACGAGCAGTACTTC. The chain is built from TRBV5-1 and TRBJ2-7, with a possible D match to TRBD1 (5 bases). The CDR3 contains 13 residues. V was clipped by 4 bases and J by 5 bases, with 13 bases between them. In germline, CDR1 is SGHRS, CDR2 YFSETQ.

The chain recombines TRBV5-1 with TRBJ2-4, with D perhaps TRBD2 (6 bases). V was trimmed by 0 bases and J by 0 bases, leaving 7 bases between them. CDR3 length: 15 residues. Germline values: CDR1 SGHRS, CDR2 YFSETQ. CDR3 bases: TGCGCCAGCAGCTTGGGGGACTTAGCCAAAAACATTCAGTACTTC. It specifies CASSLGDLAKNIQYF.

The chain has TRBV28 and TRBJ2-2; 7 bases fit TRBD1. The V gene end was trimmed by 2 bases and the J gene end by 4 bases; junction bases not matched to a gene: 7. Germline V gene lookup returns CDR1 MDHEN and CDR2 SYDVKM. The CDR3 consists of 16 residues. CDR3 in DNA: TGTGCCAGCAGTTTAGCCGGGACAGTAGCCACCGGGGAGCTGTTTTTT. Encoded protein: CASSLAGTVATGELFF.

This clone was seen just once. The CDR3 protein is CASMFGGEQYF. The DNA of the CDR3 is TGTGCCAGCATGTTTGGGGGGGAGCAGTACTTC. The gene calls are TRBV4-2 and TRBJ2-7, with a possible D match to TRBD2 (6 bases). The CDR3 has 11 residues. CDR1 LGHNA and CDR2 YNFKEQ come from the germline V gene. V was shortened by 7 bases and J by 7 bases, with 11 bases between the two germline ends.

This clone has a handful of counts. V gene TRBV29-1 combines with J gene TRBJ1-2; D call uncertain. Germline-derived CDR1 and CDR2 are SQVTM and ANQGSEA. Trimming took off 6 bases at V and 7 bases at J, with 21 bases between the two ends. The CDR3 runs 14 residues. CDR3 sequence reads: CSVQRGGGLGGYTF. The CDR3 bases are TGCAGCGTCCAACGAGGCGGAGGGCTCGGTGGCTACACCTTC. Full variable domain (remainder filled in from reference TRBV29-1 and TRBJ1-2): SAVISQKPSRDICQRGTSLTIQCQVDSQVTMMFWYRQQPGQSLTLIATANQGSEATYESGFVIDKFPISRPNLTFSTLTVSNMSPEDSSIYLCSVQRGGGLGGYTFGSGTRLTVV.

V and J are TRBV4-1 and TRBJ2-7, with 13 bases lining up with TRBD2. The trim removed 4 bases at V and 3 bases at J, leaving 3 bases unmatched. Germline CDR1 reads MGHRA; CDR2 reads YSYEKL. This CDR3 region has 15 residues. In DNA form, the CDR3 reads TGCGCCAGCAGCCTAACTAGCGGGGGGGGCTACGAGCAGTACTTC. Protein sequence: CASSLTSGGGYEQYF.

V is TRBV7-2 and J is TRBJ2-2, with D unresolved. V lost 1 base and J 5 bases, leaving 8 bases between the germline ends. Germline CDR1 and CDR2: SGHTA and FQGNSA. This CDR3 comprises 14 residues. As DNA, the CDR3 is TGTGCCAGCAGCTTAGTCGCCCAGACCGGGGAGCTGTTTTTT. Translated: CASSLVAQTGELFF.